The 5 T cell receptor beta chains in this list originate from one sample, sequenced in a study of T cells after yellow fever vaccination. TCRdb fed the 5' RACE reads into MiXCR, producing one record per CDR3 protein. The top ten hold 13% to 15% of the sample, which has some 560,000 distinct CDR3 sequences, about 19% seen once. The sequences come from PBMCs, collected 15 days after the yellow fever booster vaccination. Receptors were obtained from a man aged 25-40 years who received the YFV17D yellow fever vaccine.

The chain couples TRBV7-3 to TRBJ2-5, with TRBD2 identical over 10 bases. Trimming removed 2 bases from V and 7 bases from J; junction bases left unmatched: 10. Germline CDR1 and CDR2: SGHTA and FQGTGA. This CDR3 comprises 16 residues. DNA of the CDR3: TGTGCCAGCAGCTTAGAGGGAGCGGGAGGGCCAGGGACCCAGTACTTC. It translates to CASSLEGAGGPGTQYF.

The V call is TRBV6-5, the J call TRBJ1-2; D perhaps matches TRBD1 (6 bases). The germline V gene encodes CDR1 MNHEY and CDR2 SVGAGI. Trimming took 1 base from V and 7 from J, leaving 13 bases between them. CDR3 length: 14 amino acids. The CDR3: CASSYFAQGGGYTF. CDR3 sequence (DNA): TGTGCCAGCAGTTACTTTGCACAGGGTGGTGGCTACACCTTC.

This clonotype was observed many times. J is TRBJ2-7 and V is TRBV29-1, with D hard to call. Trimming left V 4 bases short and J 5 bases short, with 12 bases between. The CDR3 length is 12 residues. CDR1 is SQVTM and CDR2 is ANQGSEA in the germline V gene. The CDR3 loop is CSVATPWDEQYF. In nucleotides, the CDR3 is TGCAGCGTTGCGACCCCGTGGGACGAGCAGTACTTC.

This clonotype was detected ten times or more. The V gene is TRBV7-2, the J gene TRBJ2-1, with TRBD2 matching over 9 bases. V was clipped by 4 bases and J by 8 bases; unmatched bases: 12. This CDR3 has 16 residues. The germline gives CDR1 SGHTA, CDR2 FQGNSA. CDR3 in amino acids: CASSWIKREVIDEQFF. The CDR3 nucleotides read TGTGCCAGCAGCTGGATAAAGCGGGAGGTCATCGATGAGCAGTTCTTC.

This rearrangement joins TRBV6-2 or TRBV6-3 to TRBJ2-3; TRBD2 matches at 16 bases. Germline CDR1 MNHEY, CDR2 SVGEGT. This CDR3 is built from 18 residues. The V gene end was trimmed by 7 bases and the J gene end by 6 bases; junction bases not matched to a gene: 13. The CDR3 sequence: CASNFLGTSGRAEDTQYF. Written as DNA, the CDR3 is TGTGCCAGCAACTTCCTGGGGACTAGCGGGAGGGCCGAGGATACGCAGTATTTT.